This entry lists 3 T cell receptor beta chains sequenced from one sample in a study of cytomegalovirus exposure and HLA in healthy donors. With 60 Vbeta and 13 Jbeta primers, the PCR was carried out. Only in-frame clones appear in the TCRdb table, and some are missing; sequencing was by immunoSEQ multiplex PCR. The data contain roughly 190,000 clones, around 68% of them singletons. The sequenced sample consisted of PBMCs. The source of these receptors is a man aged 40-55 years in good health and CMV-seronegative.

V and J are TRBV15 and TRBJ1-3, with 8 positions matching TRBD1. CDR1 and CDR2 (germline): LNHNV, YYDKDF (reference sequence). This CDR3 is built from 15 residues. Trimming took 8 bases from V and 1 from J; bases not matched to a gene: 7. The CDR3 DNA is TGTGCCACCGGGGGACAGGAGCTTTCTGGAAACACCATATATTTT. Translating it yields CATGGQELSGNTIYF.

This chain connects TRBV4-1 to TRBJ1-6; 10 bases align to TRBD1. V shed 1 base and J 2 bases; nucleotides not matched to a gene: 2. Germline V gene lookup returns CDR1 MGHRA and CDR2 YSYEKL. The CDR3 is made up of 17 amino acids. In DNA form, the CDR3 reads TGCGCCAGCAGCCAAGGGACAGGGGGGGCCTATAATTCACCCCTCCACTTT. This encodes CASSQGTGGAYNSPLHF.

V gene TRBV5-5 combines with J gene TRBJ2-7; 9 nucleotides align to TRBD1. Germline CDR1 SGHKS, CDR2 YYEKEE (reference sequence). The CDR3 extends over 14 amino acids. Germline trimming cut 3 bases from V and 5 bases from J; bases unmatched to any gene: 6. CDR3 sequence: CASSSRRDRDEQYF. CDR3 coding DNA: TGTGCCAGCAGCTCCCGTAGGGACAGGGACGAGCAGTACTTC.